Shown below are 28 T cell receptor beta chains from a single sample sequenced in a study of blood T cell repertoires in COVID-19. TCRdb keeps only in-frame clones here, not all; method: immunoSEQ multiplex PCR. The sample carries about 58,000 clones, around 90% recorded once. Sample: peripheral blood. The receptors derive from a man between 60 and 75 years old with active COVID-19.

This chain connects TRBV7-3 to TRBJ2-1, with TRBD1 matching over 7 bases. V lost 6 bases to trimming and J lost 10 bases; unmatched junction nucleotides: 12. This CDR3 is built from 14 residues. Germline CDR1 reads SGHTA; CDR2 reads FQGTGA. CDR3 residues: CASRPSGRTGEQFF. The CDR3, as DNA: TGTGCCAGCAGGCCCTCTGGGCGGACAGGAGAGCAGTTCTTC.

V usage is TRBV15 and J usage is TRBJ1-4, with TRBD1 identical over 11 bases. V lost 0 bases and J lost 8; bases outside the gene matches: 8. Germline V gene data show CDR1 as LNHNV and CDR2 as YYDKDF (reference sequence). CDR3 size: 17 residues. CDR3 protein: CATSREGTGGIWEKLFF. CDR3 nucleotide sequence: TGTGCCACCAGCAGAGAGGGGACAGGGGGTATTTGGGAAAAACTGTTTTTT.

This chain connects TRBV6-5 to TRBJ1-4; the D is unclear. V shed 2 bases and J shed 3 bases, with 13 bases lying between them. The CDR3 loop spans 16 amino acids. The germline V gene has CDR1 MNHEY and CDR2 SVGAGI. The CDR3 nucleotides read TGTGCCAGCAGTTACGATCCGGGGTATCCTAATGAAAAACTGTTTTTT. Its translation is CASSYDPGYPNEKLFF.

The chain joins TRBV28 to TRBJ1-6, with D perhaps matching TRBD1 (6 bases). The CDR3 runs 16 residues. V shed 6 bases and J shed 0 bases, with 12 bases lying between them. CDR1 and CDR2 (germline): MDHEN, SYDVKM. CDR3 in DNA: TGTGCCAGCAGGAAACCCAGGGGCTCCTATAATTCACCCCTCCACTTT. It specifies CASRKPRGSYNSPLHF.

CDR3 protein: CASSIDRTTFQPQHF. Written as DNA, the CDR3 is TGTGCCAGTAGTATCGACAGGACGACTTTTCAGCCCCAGCATTTT. The V gene is TRBV19, the J gene TRBJ1-5; D might be TRBD1 (6 bases). Deletions cut 3 bases from V and 6 bases from J, with 15 bases between. Germline CDR1 reads LNHDA; CDR2 reads SQIVND (reference sequence). The CDR3 has 15 residues.

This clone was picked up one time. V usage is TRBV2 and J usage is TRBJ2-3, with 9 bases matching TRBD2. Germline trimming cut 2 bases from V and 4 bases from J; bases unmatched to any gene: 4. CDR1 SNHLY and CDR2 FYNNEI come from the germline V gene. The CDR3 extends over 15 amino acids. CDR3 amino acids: CASSELTSGADTQYF. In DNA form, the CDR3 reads TGTGCCAGCAGTGAACTGACTAGCGGAGCAGATACGCAGTATTTT. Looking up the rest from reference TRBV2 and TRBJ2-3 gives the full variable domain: EPEVTQTPSHQVTQMGQEVILRCVPISNHLYFYWYRQILGQKVEFLVSFYNNEISEKSEIFDDQFSVERPDGSNFTLKIRSTKLEDSAMYFCASSELTSGADTQYFGPGTRLTVL.

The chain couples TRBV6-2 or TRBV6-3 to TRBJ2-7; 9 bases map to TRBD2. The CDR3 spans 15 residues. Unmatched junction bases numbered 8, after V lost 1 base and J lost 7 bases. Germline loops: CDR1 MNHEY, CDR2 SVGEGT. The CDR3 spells CASSYLASGNWEQYF. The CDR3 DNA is TGTGCCAGCAGTTACTTGGCTAGCGGGAATTGGGAGCAGTACTTC.

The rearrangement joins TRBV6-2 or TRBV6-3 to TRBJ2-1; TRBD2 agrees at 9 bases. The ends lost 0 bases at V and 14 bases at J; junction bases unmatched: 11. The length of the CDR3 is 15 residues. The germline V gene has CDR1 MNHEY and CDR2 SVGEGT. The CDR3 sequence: CASSYSTQGGRAEFF. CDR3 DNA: TGTGCCAGCAGTTACTCGACTCAAGGCGGGAGGGCCGAGTTCTTC.

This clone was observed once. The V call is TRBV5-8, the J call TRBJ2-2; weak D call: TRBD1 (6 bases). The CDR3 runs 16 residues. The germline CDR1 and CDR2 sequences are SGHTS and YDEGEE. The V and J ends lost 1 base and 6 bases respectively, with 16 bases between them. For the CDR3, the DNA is TGTGCCAGCAGCTTGAGGGCACAGGGCAGTTCCGGGGAGCTGTTTTTT. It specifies CASSLRAQGSSGELFF.

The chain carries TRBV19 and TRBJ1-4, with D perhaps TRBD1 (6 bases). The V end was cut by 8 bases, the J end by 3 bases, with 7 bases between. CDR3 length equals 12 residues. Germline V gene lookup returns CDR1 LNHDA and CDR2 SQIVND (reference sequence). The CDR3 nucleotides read TGTGCCAGTGGACAGCCTAATGAAAAACTGTTTTTT. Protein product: CASGQPNEKLFF.

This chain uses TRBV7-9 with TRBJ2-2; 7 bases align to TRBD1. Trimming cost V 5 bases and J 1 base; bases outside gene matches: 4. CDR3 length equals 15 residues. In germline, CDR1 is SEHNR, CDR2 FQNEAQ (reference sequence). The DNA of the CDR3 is TGTGCCAGCAGCCCCGGGACAGTGAACACCGGGGAGCTGTTTTTT. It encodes CASSPGTVNTGELFF.

CDR3 sequence: CASSERIRGGQPQHF. The CDR3, as DNA: TGTGCCAGCAGTGAAAGAATTAGAGGCGGTCAGCCCCAGCATTTT. The chain employs TRBV6-1 and TRBJ1-5; D is uncertain. V was shortened by 2 bases and J by 6 bases, with 14 bases between the two germline ends. Germline-derived CDR1 and CDR2 are MNHNS and SASEGT. This CDR3 spans 15 amino acids.

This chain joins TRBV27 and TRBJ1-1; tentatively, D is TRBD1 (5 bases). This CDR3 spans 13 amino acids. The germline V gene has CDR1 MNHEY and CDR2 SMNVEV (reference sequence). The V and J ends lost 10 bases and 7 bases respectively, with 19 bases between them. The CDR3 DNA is TGTGCCACAAGGGGTTGGGTCAATCATGAAGCTTTCTTT. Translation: CATRGWVNHEAFF.

The CDR3 region is CASSLTGGIGYGYTF. The CDR3 DNA is TGTGCCAGCAGCTTGACAGGGGGAATAGGGTATGGCTACACCTTC. This sequence joins TRBV7-3 and TRBJ1-2, with TRBD1 matching over 9 bases. CDR3 length: 15 amino acids. Germline V lookup: CDR1 SGHTA, CDR2 FQGTGA. The V gene end was trimmed by 3 bases and the J gene end by 5 bases; junction bases not matched to a gene: 7.

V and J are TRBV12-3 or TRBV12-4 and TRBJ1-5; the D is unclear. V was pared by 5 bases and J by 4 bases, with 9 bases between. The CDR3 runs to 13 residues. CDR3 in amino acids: CASSPPGNQPQHF. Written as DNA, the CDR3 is TGTGCCAGCAGTCCCCCCGGGAATCAGCCCCAGCATTTT.

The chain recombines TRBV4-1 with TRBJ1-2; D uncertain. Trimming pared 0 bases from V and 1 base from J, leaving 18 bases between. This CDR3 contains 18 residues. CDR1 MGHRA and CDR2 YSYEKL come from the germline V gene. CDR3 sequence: CASSQDPWEAQNNYGYTF. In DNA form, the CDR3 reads TGCGCCAGCAGCCAAGACCCCTGGGAGGCCCAGAATAACTATGGCTACACCTTC.

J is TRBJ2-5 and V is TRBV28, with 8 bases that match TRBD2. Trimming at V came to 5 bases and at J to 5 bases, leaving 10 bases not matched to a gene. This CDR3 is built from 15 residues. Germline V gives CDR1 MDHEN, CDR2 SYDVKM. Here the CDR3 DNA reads TGTGCCAGCAGTCAGGTTCGGGGGGGCGTGGAGACCCAGTACTTC. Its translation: CASSQVRGGVETQYF.

The CDR3 DNA follows: TGTGCCAGCACGAGGGGAGGGAAAGAGACCCAGTACTTC. Encoded protein: CASTRGGKETQYF. V is TRBV5-8 and J is TRBJ2-5; 7 bases line up with TRBD2. Germline V gene data show CDR1 as SGHTS and CDR2 as YDEGEE. This CDR3 contains 13 residues. V gave up 6 bases and J gave up 3 bases; unmatched junction bases: 5.

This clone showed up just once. In DNA form, the CDR3 reads TGTGCCAGCACCCCCCCGGTCTACGAGCAGTACTTC. Its translation is CASTPPVYEQYF. V gene TRBV28 combines with J gene TRBJ2-7; D call uncertain. The CDR3 length is 12 residues. With 7 bases removed from V and 3 bases from J, the gap between germline ends came to 10 bases. Looked up from germline, CDR1 is MDHEN and CDR2 is SYDVKM.

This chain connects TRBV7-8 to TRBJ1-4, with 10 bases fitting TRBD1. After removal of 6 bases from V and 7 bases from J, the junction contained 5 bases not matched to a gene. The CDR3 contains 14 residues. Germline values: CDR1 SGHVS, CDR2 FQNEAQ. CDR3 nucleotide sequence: TGTGCCAGCAGGACAGGGGGCAAGGGTGAAAAACTGTTTTTT. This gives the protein CASRTGGKGEKLFF.

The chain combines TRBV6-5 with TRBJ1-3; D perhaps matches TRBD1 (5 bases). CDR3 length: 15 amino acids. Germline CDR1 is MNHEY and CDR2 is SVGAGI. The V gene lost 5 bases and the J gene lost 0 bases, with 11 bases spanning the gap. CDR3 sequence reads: CASSLQESSGNTIYF. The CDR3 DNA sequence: TGTGCCAGCAGTCTACAGGAGAGCTCTGGAAACACCATATATTTT.

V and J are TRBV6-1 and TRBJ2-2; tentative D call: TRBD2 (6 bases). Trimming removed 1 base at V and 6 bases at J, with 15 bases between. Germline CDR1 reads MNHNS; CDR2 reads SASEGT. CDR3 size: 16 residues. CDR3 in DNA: TGTGCCAGCAGTGAAGGTCTGGAACTAGCTTCCGGGGAGCTGTTTTTT. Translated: CASSEGLELASGELFF.

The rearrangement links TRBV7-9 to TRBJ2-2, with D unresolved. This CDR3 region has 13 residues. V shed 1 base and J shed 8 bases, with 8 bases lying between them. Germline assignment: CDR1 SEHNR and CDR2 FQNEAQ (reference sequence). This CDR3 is CASSLEASGELFF. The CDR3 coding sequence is TGTGCCAGCAGCTTAGAAGCTTCTGGGGAGCTGTTTTTT. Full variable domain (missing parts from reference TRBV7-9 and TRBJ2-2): DTGVSQNPRHKITKRGQNVTFRCDPISEHNRLYWYRQTLGQGPEFLTYFQNEAQLEKSRLLSDRFSAERPKGSFSTLEIQRTEQGDSAMYLCASSLEASGELFFGEGSRLTVL.

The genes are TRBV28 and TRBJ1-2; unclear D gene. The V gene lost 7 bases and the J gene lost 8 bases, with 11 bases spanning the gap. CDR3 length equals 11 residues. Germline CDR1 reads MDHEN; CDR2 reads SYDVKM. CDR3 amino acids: CASTSGEGYTF. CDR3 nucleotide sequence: TGTGCCAGCACCTCGGGAGAGGGCTACACCTTC.

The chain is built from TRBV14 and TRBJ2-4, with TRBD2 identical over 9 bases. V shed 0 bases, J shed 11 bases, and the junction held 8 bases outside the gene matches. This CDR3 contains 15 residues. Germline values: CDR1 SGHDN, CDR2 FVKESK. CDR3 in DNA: TGTGCCAGCAGCCAAGATGTGAGCGGGAGGTCGGTTCAGTACTTC. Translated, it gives CASSQDVSGRSVQYF.

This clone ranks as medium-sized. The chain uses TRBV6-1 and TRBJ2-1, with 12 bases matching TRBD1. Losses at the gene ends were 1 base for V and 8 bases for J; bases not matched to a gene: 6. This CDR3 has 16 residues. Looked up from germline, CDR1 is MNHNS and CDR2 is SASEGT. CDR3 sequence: CASSEVPGQGADEQFF. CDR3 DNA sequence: TGTGCCAGCAGTGAAGTTCCGGGACAGGGGGCTGATGAGCAGTTCTTC.

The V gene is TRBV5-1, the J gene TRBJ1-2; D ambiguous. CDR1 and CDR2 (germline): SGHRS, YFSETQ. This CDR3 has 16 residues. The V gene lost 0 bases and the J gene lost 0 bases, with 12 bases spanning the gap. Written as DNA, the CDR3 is TGCGCCAGCAGCTTGGGAGTCGTGTTAGCTAACTATGGCTACACCTTC. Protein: CASSLGVVLANYGYTF.

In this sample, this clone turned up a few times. CDR3 loop: CASTGGAYEQYF. CDR3 DNA sequence: TGTGCCTCAACAGGGGGAGCCTACGAGCAGTACTTC. The V gene is TRBV2, the J gene TRBJ2-7, with TRBD1 matching 8 bases. Germline V gene lookup returns CDR1 SNHLY and CDR2 FYNNEI. Germline trimming cut 11 bases from V and 2 bases from J; bases unmatched to any gene: 5. This CDR3 region has 12 residues.